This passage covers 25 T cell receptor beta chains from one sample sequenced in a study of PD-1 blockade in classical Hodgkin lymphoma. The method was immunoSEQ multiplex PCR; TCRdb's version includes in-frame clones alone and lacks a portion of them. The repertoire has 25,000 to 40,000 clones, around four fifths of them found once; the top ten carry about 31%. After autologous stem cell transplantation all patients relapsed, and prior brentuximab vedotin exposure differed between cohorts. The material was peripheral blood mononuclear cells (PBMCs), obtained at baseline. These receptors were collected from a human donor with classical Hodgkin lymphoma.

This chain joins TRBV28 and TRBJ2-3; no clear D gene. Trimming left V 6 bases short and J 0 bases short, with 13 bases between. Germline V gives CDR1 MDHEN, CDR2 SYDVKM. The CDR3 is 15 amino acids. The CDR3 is CASSPDVTSTDTQYF. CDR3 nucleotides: TGTGCCAGCAGCCCGGATGTGACAAGCACAGATACGCAGTATTTT. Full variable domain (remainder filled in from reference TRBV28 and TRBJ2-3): DVKVTQSSRYLVKRTGEKVFLECVQDMDHENMFWYRQDPGLGLRLIYFSYDVKMKEKGDIPEGYSVSREKKERFSLILESASTNQTSMYLCASSPDVTSTDTQYFGPGTRLTVL.

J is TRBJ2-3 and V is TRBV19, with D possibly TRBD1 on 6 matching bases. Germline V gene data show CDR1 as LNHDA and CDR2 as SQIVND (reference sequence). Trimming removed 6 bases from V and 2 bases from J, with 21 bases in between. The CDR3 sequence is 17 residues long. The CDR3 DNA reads TGTGCCAGTAGCACCGGTCCCGGGACATTCGCCACAGATACGCAGTATTTT. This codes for CASSTGPGTFATDTQYF.

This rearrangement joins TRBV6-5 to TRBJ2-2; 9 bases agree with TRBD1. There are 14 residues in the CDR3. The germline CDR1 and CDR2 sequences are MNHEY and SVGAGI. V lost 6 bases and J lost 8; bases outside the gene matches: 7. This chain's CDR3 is CASRLQGAGGELFF. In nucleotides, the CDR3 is TGTGCCAGCAGATTACAGGGGGCTGGTGGGGAGCTGTTTTTT.

CDR3 residues: CASRDRVGNTIYF. CDR3 DNA sequence: TGTGCCAGCAGAGACAGGGTCGGAAACACCATATATTTT. The chain uses TRBV25-1 and TRBJ1-3; 7 bases align to TRBD1. J lost 4 bases, V lost 6 bases, and 3 bases had no gene match. Germline CDR1 MGHDK, CDR2 SYGVNS. The CDR3 totals 13 residues.

CDR3 in amino acids: CASSVYSGRITEAFF. Here the CDR3 DNA reads TGTGCCAGCAGTGTCTACTCCGGGAGGATCACTGAAGCTTTCTTT. V gene TRBV2 combines with J gene TRBJ1-1, with D unresolved. The CDR3 runs 15 residues. Between the trimmed V and J ends, which lost 4 bases and 4 bases, there was a span of 16 bases. In germline, CDR1 is SNHLY, CDR2 FYNNEI.

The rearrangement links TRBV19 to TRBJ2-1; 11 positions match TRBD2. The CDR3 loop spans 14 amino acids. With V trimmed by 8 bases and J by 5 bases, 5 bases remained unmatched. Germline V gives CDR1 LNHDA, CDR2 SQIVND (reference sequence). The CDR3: CASAGTSGNNEQFF. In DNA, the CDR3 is TGTGCCAGTGCCGGGACTAGCGGTAACAATGAGCAGTTCTTC.

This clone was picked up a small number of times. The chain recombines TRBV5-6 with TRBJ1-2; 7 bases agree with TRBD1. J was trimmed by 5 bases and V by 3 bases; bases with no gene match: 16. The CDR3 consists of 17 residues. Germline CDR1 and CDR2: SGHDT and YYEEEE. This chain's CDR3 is CASSWRVGTDPFYGYTF. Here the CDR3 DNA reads TGTGCCAGCAGCTGGCGTGTAGGGACAGATCCTTTTTATGGCTACACCTTC. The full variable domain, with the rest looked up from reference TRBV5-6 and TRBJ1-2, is DAGVTQSPTHLIKTRGQQVTLRCSPKSGHDTVSWYQQALGQGPQFIFQYYEEEERQRGNFPDRFSGHQFPNYSSELNVNALLLGDSALYLCASSWRVGTDPFYGYTFGSGTRLTVV.

CDR3 amino acids: CASSVSTSGGQYEQYF. The CDR3 region has the DNA TGTGCCAGCAGCGTCTCGACTAGCGGGGGGCAGTACGAGCAGTACTTC. V and J are TRBV9 and TRBJ2-7; the match to TRBD2 covers 13 bases. Per germline, CDR1 SGDLS and CDR2 YYNGEE. The V and J ends lost 2 bases and 4 bases, in that order; junction bases with no gene match: 6. This CDR3 has 16 amino acids.

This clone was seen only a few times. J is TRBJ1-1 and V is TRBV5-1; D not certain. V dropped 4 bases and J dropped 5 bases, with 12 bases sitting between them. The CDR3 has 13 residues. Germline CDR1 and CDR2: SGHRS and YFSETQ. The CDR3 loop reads CASSPDFQTEAFF. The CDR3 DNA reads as TGCGCCAGCAGCCCGGACTTTCAGACTGAAGCTTTCTTT.

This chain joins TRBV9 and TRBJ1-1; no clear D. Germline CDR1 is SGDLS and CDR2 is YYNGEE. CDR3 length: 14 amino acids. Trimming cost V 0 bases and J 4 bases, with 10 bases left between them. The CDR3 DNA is TGTGCCAGCAGCGTAGCTTGGGGTAGCACTGAAGCTTTCTTT. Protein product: CASSVAWGSTEAFF.

CDR3 in amino acids: CASSEGSAVTQHF. Here the CDR3 DNA reads TGTGCCAGCAGTGAAGGGTCCGCGGTAACCCAGCATTTT. This chain connects TRBV6-1 to TRBJ1-5; no clear D gene. Trimming cost V 1 base and J 11 bases, with 12 bases left between them. Per the germline V gene, CDR1 is MNHNS and CDR2 is SASEGT. The CDR3 extends over 13 amino acids.

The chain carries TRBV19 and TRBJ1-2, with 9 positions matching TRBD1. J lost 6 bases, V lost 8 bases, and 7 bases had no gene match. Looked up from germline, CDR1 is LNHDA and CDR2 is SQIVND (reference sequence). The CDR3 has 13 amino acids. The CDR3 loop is CASRGTGLDGYTF. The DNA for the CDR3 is TGTGCCAGTCGGGGGACAGGGTTGGATGGCTACACCTTC.

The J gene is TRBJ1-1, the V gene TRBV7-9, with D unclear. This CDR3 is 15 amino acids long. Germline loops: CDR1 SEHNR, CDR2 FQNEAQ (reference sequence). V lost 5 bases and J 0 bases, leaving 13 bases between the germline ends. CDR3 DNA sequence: TGTGCCAGCAGCCCCTTGACGGCCCTGAACACTGAAGCTTTCTTT. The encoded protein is CASSPLTALNTEAFF.

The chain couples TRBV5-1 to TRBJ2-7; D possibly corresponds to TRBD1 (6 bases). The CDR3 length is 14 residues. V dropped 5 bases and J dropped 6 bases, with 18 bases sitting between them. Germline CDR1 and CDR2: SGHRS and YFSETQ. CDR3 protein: CASSQGTSLSEQYF. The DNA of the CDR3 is TGCGCCAGCAGTCAAGGGACATCGCTGAGCGAGCAGTACTTC.

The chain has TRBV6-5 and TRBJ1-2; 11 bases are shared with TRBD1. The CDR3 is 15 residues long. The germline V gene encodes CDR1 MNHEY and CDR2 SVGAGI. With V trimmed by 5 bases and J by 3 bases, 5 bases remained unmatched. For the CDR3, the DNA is TGTGCCAGCAGTCCGGGACAGGGGGTATACTATGGCTACACCTTC. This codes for CASSPGQGVYYGYTF.

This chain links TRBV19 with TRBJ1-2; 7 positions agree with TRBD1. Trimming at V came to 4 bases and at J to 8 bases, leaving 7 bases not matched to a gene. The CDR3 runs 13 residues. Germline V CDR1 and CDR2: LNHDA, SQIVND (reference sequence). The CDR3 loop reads CASSNRRGEGYTF. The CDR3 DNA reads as TGTGCCAGTAGTAATCGCAGGGGGGAAGGCTACACCTTC.

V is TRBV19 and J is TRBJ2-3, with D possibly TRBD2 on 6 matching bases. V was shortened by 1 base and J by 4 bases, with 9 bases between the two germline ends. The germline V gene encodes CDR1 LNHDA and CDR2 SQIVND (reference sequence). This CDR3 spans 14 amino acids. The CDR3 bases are TGTGCCAGTAGTATAGGGACGGGGGCAGATACGCAGTATTTT. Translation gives CASSIGTGADTQYF.

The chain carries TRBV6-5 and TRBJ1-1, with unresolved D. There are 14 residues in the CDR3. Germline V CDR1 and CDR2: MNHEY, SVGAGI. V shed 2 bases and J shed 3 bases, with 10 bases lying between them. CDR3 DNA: TGTGCCAGCAGTTACCAGAGGAGCGACACTGAAGCTTTCTTT. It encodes CASSYQRSDTEAFF.

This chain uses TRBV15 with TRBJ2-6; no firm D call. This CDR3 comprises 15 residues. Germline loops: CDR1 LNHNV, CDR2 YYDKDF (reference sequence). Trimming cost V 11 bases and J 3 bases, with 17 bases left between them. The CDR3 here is CAASGLWGGANVLTF. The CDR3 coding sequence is TGTGCCGCTTCCGGGCTGTGGGGTGGGGCCAACGTCCTGACTTTC.

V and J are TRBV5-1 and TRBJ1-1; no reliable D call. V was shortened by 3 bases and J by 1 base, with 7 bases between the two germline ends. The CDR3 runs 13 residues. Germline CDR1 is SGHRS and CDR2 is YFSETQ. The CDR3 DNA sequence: TGCGCCAGCAGCTACATTGGGAACACTGAAGCTTTCTTT. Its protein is CASSYIGNTEAFF.

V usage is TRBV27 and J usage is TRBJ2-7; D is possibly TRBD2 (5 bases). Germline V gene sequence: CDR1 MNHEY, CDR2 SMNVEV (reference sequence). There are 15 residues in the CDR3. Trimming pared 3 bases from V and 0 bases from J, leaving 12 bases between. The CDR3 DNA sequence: TGTGCCAGCAGTTTGGACTTAGCCAACTCCTACGAGCAGTACTTC. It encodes CASSLDLANSYEQYF.

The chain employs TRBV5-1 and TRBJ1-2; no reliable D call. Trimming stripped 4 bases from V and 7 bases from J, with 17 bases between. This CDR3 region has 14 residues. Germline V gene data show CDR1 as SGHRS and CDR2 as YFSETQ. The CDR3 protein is CASSIQASSFGYTF. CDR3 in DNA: TGCGCCAGCAGCATCCAGGCGTCCTCCTTTGGCTACACCTTC.

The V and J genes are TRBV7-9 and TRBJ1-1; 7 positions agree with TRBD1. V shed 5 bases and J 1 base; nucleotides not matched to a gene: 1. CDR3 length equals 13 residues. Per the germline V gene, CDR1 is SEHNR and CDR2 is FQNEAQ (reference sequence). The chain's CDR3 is CASSGDRNTEAFF. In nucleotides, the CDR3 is TGTGCCAGCAGCGGGGACAGGAACACTGAAGCTTTCTTT.

The CDR3 region has the DNA TGTGCCAGCACCCTAACAGGGGGCTACAATCAGCCCCAGCATTTT. Its protein is CASTLTGGYNQPQHF. The chain has TRBV6-6 and TRBJ1-5; 9 bases match TRBD1. Germline CDR1 MNHNY, CDR2 SVGAGI (reference sequence). V was clipped by 7 bases and J by 3 bases; unmatched bases: 7. The CDR3 runs 15 residues.

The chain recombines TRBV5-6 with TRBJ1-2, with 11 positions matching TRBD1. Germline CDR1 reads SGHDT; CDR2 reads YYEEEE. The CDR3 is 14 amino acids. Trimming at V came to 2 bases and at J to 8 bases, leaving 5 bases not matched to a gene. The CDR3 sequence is CASSFGQGASGYTF. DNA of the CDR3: TGTGCCAGCAGCTTCGGACAGGGGGCATCGGGCTACACCTTC.